Following are 26 T cell receptor beta chains from one sample sequenced in a study of shared clonotypes between healthy human individuals (dated by TCRdb to 2020 to 2022). CD8 naive samples were obtained by positive selection for CCR7 among CD45RO-negative cells, yielding a CD45RA+CCR7+ population from which TemRA cells were excluded. Libraries came from the immunoSEQ multiplex PCR assay. Not all clones reach the TCRdb copy of this immuneACCESS table, which keeps in-frame sequences only. Checked studies attribute under half of the gap to unresolved V genes and leave the rest unexplained. This sample has 450,000 to 700,000 clones in its table, and over 95% of those were observed once. Jointly, the top ten make up around 0.097% of the sample. The sequencing sample was made of naive CD8+ T cells sorted from blood. This specimen's cell subset or site label, interpreted: CD45RA+CCR7+. The receptors come from a woman aged 25 to 39 in good health.

The chain has TRBV10-2 and TRBJ2-7; a possible D gene is TRBD1 (6 bases). The germline CDR1 and CDR2 sequences are WSHSY and SAAADI. The CDR3 sequence is 13 residues long. V lost 6 bases, J lost 2 bases, and 11 bases lay in between. CDR3 nucleotides: TGCGCCAGCAGCGATACAGGGACCTACGAGCAGTACTTC. As protein: CASSDTGTYEQYF.

The rearrangement uses TRBV28 and TRBJ1-2; D is uncertain. V lost 3 bases to trimming and J lost 3 bases, with 14 bases between them. The length of the CDR3 is 15 residues. Looked up from germline, CDR1 is MDHEN and CDR2 is SYDVKM. The chain's CDR3 is CASSFVLGSDYGYTF. CDR3 sequence (DNA): TGTGCCAGCAGTTTCGTGCTGGGTTCGGACTATGGCTACACCTTC.

Comment on this clone: The sample contains more than one DNA sequence encoding this CDR3. The chain joins TRBV7-9 to TRBJ2-1; D is undetermined. The V gene lost 1 base and the J gene lost 1 base, with 5 bases spanning the gap. Germline V CDR1 and CDR2: SEHNR, FQNEAQ (reference sequence). The CDR3 spans 14 residues. The CDR3 is CASSLEGSYNEQFF. The CDR3 region has the DNA TGTGCCAGCAGCTTAGAGGGATCCTACAATGAGCAGTTCTTC.

The chain recombines TRBV7-3 with TRBJ1-1; 7 bases map to TRBD1. After removal of 4 bases from V and 4 bases from J, the junction contained 15 bases not matched to a gene. CDR3 size: 17 residues. Germline V gives CDR1 SGHTA, CDR2 FQGTGA. This CDR3 reads CASSSGAVRQGGTEAFF. The CDR3 DNA reads as TGTGCCAGCAGCTCAGGGGCCGTCCGACAGGGTGGCACTGAAGCTTTCTTT.

The chain has TRBV10-1 and TRBJ1-1, with D unclear. The CDR3 has 14 residues. Trimming took off 0 bases at V and 1 base at J, with 6 bases between the two ends. CDR1 is WNHNN and CDR2 is SYGVQD in the germline V gene (reference sequence). CDR3 DNA: TGCGCCAGCAGTGAGTCTACATGGAACACTGAAGCTTTCTTT. It specifies CASSESTWNTEAFF.

V is TRBV7-9 and J is TRBJ2-1; TRBD1 agrees at 8 bases. The CDR3 covers 12 residues. From germline, CDR1 is SEHNR and CDR2 FQNEAQ (reference sequence). Losses at the gene ends were 11 bases for V and 6 bases for J; bases not matched to a gene: 6. The CDR3 reads CAGTGILNEQFF. The DNA for the CDR3 is TGTGCCGGGACAGGAATTCTCAATGAGCAGTTCTTC.

CDR3 sequence (DNA): TGTGCCAGCAGCTCATGGGGGACCGGGGAGCTGTTTTTT. It yields the protein CASSSWGTGELFF. The chain has TRBV11-2 and TRBJ2-2; D tentatively fits TRBD1 or TRBD2 (5 bases each). The length of the CDR3 is 13 residues. CDR1 and CDR2 (germline): SGHAT, FQNNGV. V was shortened by 4 bases and J by 5 bases, with 8 bases between the two germline ends.

A word on this clone: Other nucleotide sequences from this sample produce the same CDR3. The rearrangement joins TRBV27 to TRBJ2-1, with 8 bases fitting TRBD1. The germline V gene encodes CDR1 MNHEY and CDR2 SMNVEV (reference sequence). The CDR3 covers 14 residues. Germline trimming cut 3 bases from V and 3 bases from J; bases unmatched to any gene: 1. Written as DNA, the CDR3 is TGTGCCAGCAGTTTCGGGACAGGCTACAATGAGCAGTTCTTC. It specifies CASSFGTGYNEQFF.

The chain joins TRBV5-6 to TRBJ1-2, with 7 bases matching TRBD1. The CDR3 is 15 amino acids. Germline lookup yields CDR1 SGHDT and CDR2 YYEEEE. Trimming at V came to 0 bases and at J to 5 bases, leaving 7 bases not matched to a gene. The CDR3 spells CASSLASGGLYGYTF. The CDR3 DNA is TGTGCCAGCAGCTTGGCATCAGGGGGGCTTTATGGCTACACCTTC.

This chain uses TRBV19 with TRBJ2-1; 8 bases line up with TRBD1. From germline, CDR1 is LNHDA and CDR2 SQIVND (reference sequence). The ends lost 3 bases at V and 6 bases at J; junction bases unmatched: 10. The CDR3 contains 16 residues. CDR3: CASSMRSTGDINEQFF. CDR3 nucleotides: TGTGCCAGTAGTATGCGTTCGACAGGGGATATCAATGAGCAGTTCTTC.

The table lists this clone with a count of one. The J gene is TRBJ2-7, the V gene TRBV5-1; 10 positions agree with TRBD2. CDR1 is SGHRS, CDR2 YFSETQ, per germline. The length of the CDR3 is 16 residues. The ends lost 2 bases at V and 0 bases at J; junction bases unmatched: 5. The CDR3 region is CASSFPQREGSYEQYF. As DNA, the CDR3 is TGCGCCAGCAGCTTTCCCCAGCGGGAGGGCTCCTACGAGCAGTACTTC.

The rearrangement links TRBV6-5 to TRBJ1-5, with D tentatively TRBD1 (6 bases). CDR1 and CDR2 (germline): MNHEY, SVGAGI. V gave up 5 bases and J gave up 0 bases, with 11 bases separating them. The CDR3 consists of 15 residues. The CDR3 region is CASSPGQYSNQPQHF. CDR3 bases: TGTGCCAGCAGTCCCGGACAGTATAGCAATCAGCCCCAGCATTTT.

The chain recombines TRBV28 with TRBJ2-3; 7 bases agree with TRBD2. The CDR3 spans 14 residues. Germline trimming cut 2 bases from V and 6 bases from J; bases unmatched to any gene: 5. Germline loops: CDR1 MDHEN, CDR2 SYDVKM. The CDR3 DNA is TGTGCCAGCAGTTTAGCGGGAGAGAGGGATACGCAGTATTTT. Its protein product is CASSLAGERDTQYF.

V and J are TRBV19 and TRBJ2-7; TRBD1 matches at 8 bases. V dropped 3 bases and J dropped 5; count of bases not matched to a gene: 6. CDR1 is LNHDA and CDR2 is SQIVND in the germline V gene (reference sequence). The CDR3 covers 14 residues. The CDR3 DNA reads TGTGCCAGTAGTATGCTCACAGGGGGACACGAGCAGTACTTC. Translating gives CASSMLTGGHEQYF.

The chain has TRBV4-1 and TRBJ1-1, with D tentatively TRBD1 (6 bases). The CDR3 sequence is 14 residues long. Between the trimmed V and J ends, which lost 4 bases and 3 bases, there was a span of 12 bases. Germline-derived CDR1 and CDR2 are MGHRA and YSYEKL. The CDR3 nucleotides are TGCGCCAGCAGCCCGGACAGCTCCTACACTGAAGCTTTCTTT. Amino acid sequence: CASSPDSSYTEAFF.

This clone was detected a few times. The chain joins TRBV28 to TRBJ2-2; unclear D gene. Trimming stripped 10 bases from V and 3 bases from J, with 9 bases between. Germline CDR1 and CDR2: MDHEN and SYDVKM. The CDR3 runs to 12 residues. The DNA of the CDR3 is TGTGCCACCTACAGATACACCGGGGAGCTGTTTTTT. It yields the protein CATYRYTGELFF.

The J gene is TRBJ2-7, the V gene TRBV6-7; the match to TRBD2 covers 8 bases. TRBV6-7 carries the ORF label, with uncertain function. The CDR3 contains 18 residues. Unmatched junction bases numbered 14, after V lost 4 bases and J lost 0 bases. The CDR3 here is CASSLSGRRSGSSYEQYF. The CDR3 coding sequence is TGTGCCAGCAGTTTGAGCGGGAGAAGGAGTGGGAGCTCCTACGAGCAGTACTTC.

Notes on this clone: Other DNA sequences from this sample encode an identical CDR3 as well. The gene calls are TRBV5-4 and TRBJ1-1; D remains ambiguous. Trimming shortened V by 0 bases and J by 3 bases, and 3 bases separated the two germline ends. The CDR3 covers 12 residues. CDR1 is SGHNT and CDR2 is YYREEE in the germline V gene (reference sequence). The CDR3 here is CASSLVDTEAFF. DNA for the CDR3: TGTGCCAGCAGCTTGGTTGACACTGAAGCTTTCTTT.

This chain connects TRBV27 to TRBJ1-5; D is perhaps TRBD1 (5 bases). Trimming stripped 5 bases from V and 4 bases from J, with 6 bases between. CDR1 and CDR2 from the germline V gene are MNHEY and SMNVEV (reference sequence). The CDR3 runs 12 residues. The CDR3 region has the DNA TGTGCCAGCAGTCACAGGAATCAGCCCCAGCATTTT. Protein sequence: CASSHRNQPQHF.

The chain joins TRBV7-3 to TRBJ2-3; the match to TRBD2 covers 8 bases. The germline CDR1 and CDR2 sequences are SGHTA and FQGTGA. Losses at the gene ends were 3 bases for V and 0 bases for J; bases not matched to a gene: 2. The CDR3 length is 15 residues. The CDR3 sequence is CASSFSSGSTDTQYF. CDR3 nucleotides: TGTGCCAGCAGCTTCTCTAGCGGGAGCACAGATACGCAGTATTTT.

The chain employs TRBV29-1 and TRBJ1-2, with D unclear. CDR1 and CDR2 (germline): SQVTM, ANQGSEA. Trimming left V 3 bases short and J 5 bases short, with 16 bases between. The CDR3 consists of 14 residues. CDR3 nucleotide sequence: TGCAGCGTTGACCGGGGTACCGAATTATATGGCTACACCTTC. This encodes CSVDRGTELYGYTF.

This chain uses TRBV4-1 with TRBJ2-5; TRBD2 aligns across 8 bases. CDR3 size: 16 residues. The germline gives CDR1 MGHRA, CDR2 YSYEKL. V was clipped by 0 bases and J by 1 base; unmatched bases: 4. The CDR3 loop is CASSQDRGGFQETQYF. The CDR3 DNA follows: TGCGCCAGCAGCCAAGATCGGGGGGGGTTCCAAGAGACCCAGTACTTC.

The V gene is TRBV29-1, the J gene TRBJ2-1, with TRBD2 matching over 9 bases. Trimming cost V 1 base and J 4 bases; bases outside gene matches: 8. Germline assignment: CDR1 SQVTM and CDR2 ANQGSEA. The CDR3 has 16 amino acids. DNA of the CDR3: TGCAGCGTTGAAGGGGGTAGCGGGAGCTTTTACAATGAGCAGTTCTTC. Translating it yields CSVEGGSGSFYNEQFF.

This chain joins TRBV10-3 and TRBJ1-3; D is unclear. With 10 bases removed from V and 3 bases from J, the gap between germline ends came to 19 bases. This CDR3 is 15 amino acids long. CDR1 is ENHRY, CDR2 SYGVKD, per germline. CDR3 nucleotide sequence: TGTGCCACCTGGGGAGGCGGGAGAAGTGGAAACACCATATATTTT. Translating gives CATWGGGRSGNTIYF.

The chain couples TRBV13 to TRBJ1-1; TRBD1 is a possible D gene (6 bases). Trimming stripped 7 bases from V and 7 bases from J, with 13 bases between. In germline, CDR1 is PRHDT, CDR2 FYEKMQ (reference sequence). The CDR3 is made up of 12 amino acids. CDR3 in DNA: TGTGCCAGCACATACAGGGTTGATGAAGCTTTCTTT. This encodes CASTYRVDEAFF.

The rearrangement uses TRBV6-1 and TRBJ2-5, with D possibly being TRBD1 or TRBD2 (5 bases each). The germline V gene encodes CDR1 MNHNS and CDR2 SASEGT. CDR3 length: 14 amino acids. The germline V and J ends were trimmed by 3 bases and 7 bases, with 15 bases remaining between them. The CDR3 is CASSDEGFRWTQYF. The CDR3 DNA sequence: TGTGCCAGCAGTGATGAGGGGTTCAGGTGGACCCAGTACTTC.